The 6 T cell receptor beta chains in this list originate from one sample, sequenced in a study of T cells in Graves' hyperthyroidism and ophthalmopathy (dated by TCRdb to about 2019). Libraries were made using multiplex PCR. Sequencing was performed on an Illumina HiSeq 2000. The TCR beta CDR3 regions were amplified from RNA transcripts. The TCR CDR3 was subjected to a first round of RT-PCR using the HTBI primer set and the Qiagen OneStep RT-PCR kit. The public reads were reanalyzed by TCRdb: fastp trimming at Q25, MiXCR alignment, in-frame beta chains only. Rows are combined by CDR3 protein, so each entry shows the most common genes and DNA. The sample records a few hundred thousand distinct CDR3 sequences, more than 15% of which are singletons. The top ten clones comprise roughly 6.6% of the sample. Source material: blood. These receptors originate from a woman in her 30s with Graves' hyperthyroidism.

There are a few counts of this clonotype. This chain links TRBV12-3 or TRBV12-4 with TRBJ1-4, with D possibly being TRBD1 (5 bases). The CDR3 loop spans 15 amino acids. The germline V and J ends were trimmed by 6 bases and 10 bases, with 21 bases remaining between them. DNA for the CDR3: TGTGCCAGCAGCCCCACCGGAGGGCGTAGGGGAAAACTGTTTTTT. It translates to CASSPTGGRRGKLFF.

This clonotype was detected only a few times. The chain couples TRBV10-3 to TRBJ2-2, with unresolved D. CDR3 length: 11 amino acids. Per the germline V gene, CDR1 is ENHRY and CDR2 is SYGVKD. Trimming stripped 6 bases from V and 5 bases from J, with 4 bases between. CDR3 sequence (DNA): TGTGCCATCAGGAAAACCGGGGAGCTGTTTTTT. Translating it yields CAIRKTGELFF.

This clonotype has a count of ten or more. The chain links TRBV28 to TRBJ1-1; D is uncertain. The ends were cut back, 7 bases at V and 4 bases at J, with 7 bases in the middle. CDR3 length equals 11 residues. The germline gives CDR1 MDHEN, CDR2 SYDVKM. The DNA of the CDR3 is TGTGCCAGCACCGATGTCACTGAAGCTTTCTTT. Translation gives CASTDVTEAFF.

This clonotype was seen ten or more times. The CDR3 nucleotides are TGTGCCAGCAGTCGGGAAGGGGGAAGCTCCTACAATGAGCAGTTCTTC. It yields the protein CASSREGGSSYNEQFF. The rearrangement uses TRBV2 and TRBJ2-1; maybe TRBD1 (6 bases). Germline V gene sequence: CDR1 SNHLY, CDR2 FYNNEI. The V and J ends lost 5 bases and 0 bases respectively, with 14 bases between them. The CDR3 spans 16 residues.

This clonotype was seen ten or more times. The chain joins TRBV5-1 to TRBJ2-7; D call uncertain. This CDR3 spans 14 amino acids. Trimming left V 2 bases short and J 0 bases short, with 9 bases between. Germline V gene sequence: CDR1 SGHRS, CDR2 YFSETQ. The DNA of the CDR3 is TGCGCCAGCAGCTTCCAGGCGAGCTCCTACGAGCAGTACTTC. As protein: CASSFQASSYEQYF.

Many counts were recorded for this clonotype. The V call is TRBV6-5, the J call TRBJ1-2; D gene ambiguous. The germline V gene encodes CDR1 MNHEY and CDR2 SVGAGI. The V gene lost 0 bases and the J gene lost 4 bases, with 9 bases spanning the gap. This CDR3 contains 14 residues. The CDR3 here is CASSYSRKGYGYTF. The CDR3 region has the DNA TGTGCCAGCAGTTACTCCCGGAAGGGCTATGGCTACACCTTC.